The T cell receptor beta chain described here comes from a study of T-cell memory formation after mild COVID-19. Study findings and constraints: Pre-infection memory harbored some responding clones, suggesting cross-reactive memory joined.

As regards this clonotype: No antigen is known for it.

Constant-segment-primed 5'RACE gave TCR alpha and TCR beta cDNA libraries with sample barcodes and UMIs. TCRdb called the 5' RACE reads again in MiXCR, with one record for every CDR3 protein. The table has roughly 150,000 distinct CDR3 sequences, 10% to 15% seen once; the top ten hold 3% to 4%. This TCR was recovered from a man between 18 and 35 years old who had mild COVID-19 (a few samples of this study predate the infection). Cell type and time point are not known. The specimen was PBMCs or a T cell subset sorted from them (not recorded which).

CDR3 protein: CASSATGTGPYEQYF. The CDR3 DNA reads as TGTGCCAGCAGCGCAACCGGGACAGGTCCCTACGAGCAGTACTTC. The rearrangement links TRBV11-3 to TRBJ2-7; TRBD1 aligns across 8 bases. The germline V gene encodes CDR1 SGHNT and CDR2 YENEEA. Trimming cost V 5 bases and J 2 bases; bases outside gene matches: 8. This CDR3 comprises 15 residues.